This record concerns one T cell receptor beta chain sequence. The sample originates from a study of human CD4 T cells and Enterobacteriaceae. The junction had 9 bases not matched to a gene; V was cut back by 5 bases and J by 12 bases. This CDR3 has 15 residues. The germline V gene has CDR1 SGHVS and CDR2 FQNEAQ. Sorting took every CD4+ cell except CD45RA+CCR7+CD95- naive cells, reaching over 95% purity. CD4+ T cells and monocytes were enriched with CD4 and CD14 microbeads. Sorting first excluded CD8+, CD14+, CD16+, CD56+, CD19+ and CD25-bright cells. The table came from immunoSEQ multiplex PCR; TCRdb's copy has only in-frame clones and leaves some out. This sample carries some 30,000 clones, approximately 80% of them seen once, and the ten largest clones take 1.7%.

The clonotype comes from a human donor in good health. This chain joins TRBV7-8 and TRBJ2-1, with 14 bases fitting TRBD2. Sequenced material: memory CD4+ T cells from blood. CDR3 sequence: CASSNRTSGRLGQFF. The CDR3 DNA sequence: TGTGCCAGCAGCAACCGGACTAGCGGGAGGCTCGGGCAGTTCTTC. The entire variable domain, with the rest obtained from reference TRBV7-8 and TRBJ2-1, is as follows: GAGVSQSPRYKVAKRGQDVALRCDPISGHVSLFWYQQALGQGPEFLTYFQNEAQLDKSGLPSDRFFAERPEGSVSTLKIQRTQQEDSAVYLCASSNRTSGRLGQFFGPGTRLTVL.